The clone carrying this T cell receptor (beta chain) was counted between two and nine times. Its antigen remains unidentified. The sample originates from a study of cytomegalovirus exposure and HLA in healthy donors. Study-wide context: In a previous analysis, 117 million unique TCR beta sequences were found from 150 million to 200 million T cells.

Study findings and constraints: Serostatus for CMV was the only available immune exposure information. In a later analysis, common viral pathogens appeared linked to several of the most significant clusters.

PCR amplification relied on 60 Vbeta primers (plus 13 Jbeta primers). Libraries were prepared by immunoSEQ multiplex PCR; TCRdb keeps only in-frame clonotypes and omits some of them. The data hold about 120,000 clones, with 65% to 80% observed a single time. J was trimmed by 0 bases and V by 3 bases; bases with no gene match: 8. The CDR3 extends over 16 amino acids. Germline V gene data show CDR1 as SGHNT and CDR2 as YYREEE (reference sequence). This chain uses TRBV5-4 with TRBJ1-1; 7 nucleotides match TRBD1. Sequencing input: PBMCs. The receptor's source is a man aged 30-40 years in good health and CMV-seropositive. The CDR3 nucleotides are TGTGCCAGCAGCTGGGGACAGCGATCCATGAACACTGAAGCTTTCTTT. Encoded protein: CASSWGQRSMNTEAFF. Full variable domain (outside the CDR3, taken from reference TRBV5-4 and TRBJ1-1): ETGVTQSPTHLIKTRGQQVTLRCSSQSGHNTVSWYQQALGQGPQFIFQYYREEENGRGNFPPRFSGLQFPNYSSELNVNALELDDSALYLCASSWGQRSMNTEAFFGQGTRLTVV.